This is a list of T cell receptor beta chains from one sample in a study of blood T cell repertoires in COVID-19. Profiling relied on immunoSEQ multiplex PCR, and the TCRdb table lists in-frame clones only, not all of them. This table has around 300,000 clones, approximately 85% appearing once. Sequenced: peripheral blood. Receptors originate from a human donor in a cohort sampled during active COVID-19. Both conserved end residues are part of each CDR3. D genes are given only for firm matches. Not every row has a clone size; where given, it reads once, few, many or a size class.

d_call	v_call	clone_size	j_call	cdr3_nt	cdr3_aa
TRBD1	TRBV6-5	-	TRBJ1-5	TGTGCCAGCAGTTCCCTCGACAGGGGGCTCTATCAGCCCCAGCATTTT	CASSSLDRGLYQPQHF
-	TRBV29-1	-	TRBJ2-1	TGCAGCACTAGGACAGCCCAAATGGGGTACAATGAGCAGTTCTTC	CSTRTAQMGYNEQFF
-	TRBV18	-	TRBJ2-7	TGTGCCAGCTCAGAAAGTGCCACAGATACCTACGAGCAGTACTTC	CASSESATDTYEQYF
-	TRBV4-1	-	TRBJ1-5	TGCGCCAGCAGCCAAGGAGTCGGGAGGGCTAGCAATCAGCCCCAGCATTTT	CASSQGVGRASNQPQHF
-	TRBV5-6	-	TRBJ1-2	TGTGCCAGCAGACGGAACAGGGACGGCTACACCTTC	CASRRNRDGYTF
-	TRBV5-5	-	TRBJ1-1	TGTGCCAGCAGCTTCACCGGGACTCACGCTGAAGCTTTCTTT	CASSFTGTHAEAFF
TRBD1	TRBV19	-	TRBJ1-5	TGTGCCAGTAGTGGTCCGGGACAGGGAAGCAATCAGCCCCAGCATTTT	CASSGPGQGSNQPQHF
-	TRBV7-8	-	TRBJ2-7	TGTGCCAGCAGCACCCTAACAGGCTACGAGCAGTACTTC	CASSTLTGYEQYF
TRBD2	TRBV2	-	TRBJ2-7	TGTGCCAGCAGAAGGCGGGAGGATCTCTACGAGCAGTACTTC	CASRRREDLYEQYF
-	TRBV5-4	-	TRBJ1-2	TGTGCCAGCAGCTTGCCAAGCCCCCCCTATGGCTACACCTTC	CASSLPSPPYGYTF
-	TRBV3-1/TRBV3-2	-	TRBJ2-5	TGTGCCAGCAGCCCTGGGGGGAATGTTGAGACCCAGTACTTC	CASSPGGNVETQYF
-	TRBV4-1	-	TRBJ2-3	TGCGCCAGCAGCTTCGGGGGACCAGATACGCAGTATTTT	CASSFGGPDTQYF
-	TRBV13	-	TRBJ2-7	TGTGCCAGCAGCCTCCGGGACACACCCTACGAGCAGTACTTC	CASSLRDTPYEQYF
-	TRBV9	few	TRBJ2-2	TGTGCCAGCAGCGTACTAGCTGGCGCGAACACCGGGGAGCTGTTTTTT	CASSVLAGANTGELFF
-	TRBV24-1	few	TRBJ1-1	TGTGCCACCAGGGGGCAGGGGCCTGAAGCTTTCTTT	CATRGQGPEAFF
-	TRBV28	-	TRBJ1-1	TGTGCCAGCAGGTCCAAGAACACTGAAGCTTTCTTT	CASRSKNTEAFF
TRBD2	TRBV7-8	-	TRBJ2-3	TGTGCCAGCAGCTTAGCATCGGGAGGTGGAGGGACGCAGTATTTT	CASSLASGGGGTQYF
TRBD1	TRBV2	-	TRBJ1-6	TGTGCCAGCAGTGAAGAGGGGGCCGAGGTCCTCCACTTT	CASSEEGAEVLHF
TRBD2	TRBV28	-	TRBJ2-1	TGTGCCAGCAGTTTACGATCGGGACTAGCGGACTCATTTGAGCAGTTCTTC	CASSLRSGLADSFEQFF
-	TRBV6-5	once	TRBJ1-2	TGTGCCAGCAGTCTCGACGGAGTCGACTACACCTTC	CASSLDGVDYTF
-	TRBV5-4	once	TRBJ2-5	TGTGCCAGCAGCCCATGGACAGCAGAGACCCAGTACTTC	CASSPWTAETQYF
-	TRBV18	-	TRBJ2-2	TGTGCCAGCTCACCACAACGGTCGAACACCGGGGAGCTGTTTTTT	CASSPQRSNTGELFF
-	TRBV11-2	-	TRBJ2-5	TGTGCCAGCAGCATAGGGACTCTCCAAGAGACCCAGTACTTC	CASSIGTLQETQYF
TRBD2	TRBV5-4	-	TRBJ2-7	TGTGCCAGCAGCTTGGGGGGGACTAGCGGATCCTACGAGCAGTACTTC	CASSLGGTSGSYEQYF
TRBD2	TRBV28	-	TRBJ2-7	TGTGCCAGCCGCGGACTAGCGGGAGGGAGAAACGAGCAGTACTTC	CASRGLAGGRNEQYF
-	TRBV7-8	-	TRBJ2-1	TGTGCCAGCCGGACCTTGACTAGGAGGAGTGATGAGCAGTTCTTC	CASRTLTRRSDEQFF
-	TRBV24-1	-	TRBJ2-7	TGTGCCACTGATGTTCACTTGCCCTACGAGCAGTACTTC	CATDVHLPYEQYF
-	TRBV3-1/TRBV3-2	-	TRBJ1-4	TGTGCCAGCAGCCAAGAACGACGGGGGAAGGCTAATGAAAAACTGTTTTTT	CASSQERRGKANEKLFF
TRBD1	TRBV5-5	-	TRBJ2-7	TGTGCCAGCAGCTTGAAGGCACAGGGGGCGTTCGAGCAGTACTTC	CASSLKAQGAFEQYF
-	TRBV7-2	-	TRBJ2-7	TGTGCCAGCAGCTCACCCGGCAGGGTACTCTACGAGCAGTACTTC	CASSSPGRVLYEQYF
TRBD2	TRBV3-1/TRBV3-2	-	TRBJ2-7	TGTGCCAGCAGCCAAGGGACTAGTTCCTACGAGCAGTACTTC	CASSQGTSSYEQYF
TRBD2	TRBV5-8	once	TRBJ2-1	TGTGCCAGCCCAAATACCCCCTCTGGACTAGCGGGCAATGAGCAGTTCTTC	CASPNTPSGLAGNEQFF
-	TRBV2	-	TRBJ2-5	TGTGCCAGCAGTGAAGCCAGACAGCGCCAAGAGACCCAGTACTTC	CASSEARQRQETQYF
-	TRBV7-9	-	TRBJ1-2	TGTGCCAGCAGCACAGACAGGAGAGGCTATGGCTACACCTTC	CASSTDRRGYGYTF
-	TRBV2	few	TRBJ1-3	TGTGCCAGCAGTGAAGCGGGGGGGAGAGGAAACACCATATATTTT	CASSEAGGRGNTIYF
-	TRBV11-2	-	TRBJ2-5	TGTGCCAGCAGCTCCGCACAGATCCAAGAGACCCAGTACTTC	CASSSAQIQETQYF
-	TRBV21-1	-	TRBJ1-6	TGTGCCAGCGTGGACAGGGGATTGCCCCTCCACTTT	CASVDRGLPLHF
TRBD2	TRBV6-2/TRBV6-3	-	TRBJ2-7	TGTGCCAGCAGTTACGGGACTAGCATCGAGCAGTACTTC	CASSYGTSIEQYF
TRBD1	TRBV28	once	TRBJ1-6	TGTGCCAGCAGTGGACAGGGAGCATCACCCCTCCACTTT	CASSGQGASPLHF
-	TRBV28	few	TRBJ1-1	TGTGCCAGCAGTGACAGAGTGAACACTGAAGCTTTCTTT	CASSDRVNTEAFF
TRBD1	TRBV19	-	TRBJ2-7	TGTGCCAGTGACCGGGGGACAGGGTCAAAGCAGTACTTC	CASDRGTGSKQYF